This T cell receptor (beta chain) is drawn from a study of spatial heterogeneity in lung cancer. For the study at large: Untreated early-stage non-small cell lung cancer patients, around 70 in total, were the donors. After resection, follow-up PBMC samples were sequenced when available, at a median of about 24 months later.

V was clipped by 3 bases and J by 5 bases, with 16 bases between them. The CDR3 totals 15 residues. Germline loops: CDR1 ENHRY, CDR2 SYGVKD. Time point here: blood at routine non-recurrence follow-up after resection. Unsorted whole RNA from tumor, nontumor lung or frozen PBMC underwent sequencing. In this sample, this clonotype turned up a few times. All TCR cDNA molecules were individually tagged with a unique molecular identifier. TCRdb ran MiXCR on the 5' RACE reads and lists one entry per CDR3 protein. The sample carries about 94,000 distinct CDR3 sequences, 15% to 20% recorded once. The sequence was obtained from a male donor with early-stage non-small cell lung cancer. The chain combines TRBV10-3 with TRBJ1-1; D not certain. The sample in question was PBMCs, obtained at follow-up. The CDR3 sequence: CAISDPLFGETEAFF. The CDR3 nucleotides read TGTGCCATCAGTGACCCTCTTTTCGGAGAAACTGAAGCTTTCTTT.